This T cell receptor beta chain was captured by sequencing in a study of blood T cell repertoires in COVID-19. The repertoire was sequenced with immunoSEQ multiplex PCR; TCRdb's copy has only in-frame clones and lacks some. Among 190,000 or so clones listed, around nine tenths were seen once. With V trimmed by 2 bases and J by 6 bases, 11 bases remained unmatched. The CDR3 totals 16 residues. In germline, CDR1 is SGHTA, CDR2 FQGNSA. Specimen: peripheral blood. The rearrangement links TRBV7-2 to TRBJ2-7, with 9 bases lining up with TRBD1. The receptor comes from a woman aged 18-29 years who had recovered from COVID-19. CDR3 loop: CASSLFGGTGLAEQYF. The CDR3 DNA sequence: TGTGCCAGCAGCTTATTCGGCGGGACAGGGCTGGCCGAGCAGTACTTC. Complete variable domain (other parts from reference TRBV7-2 and TRBJ2-7): GAGVSQSPSNKVTEKGKDVELRCDPISGHTALYWYRQSLGQGLEFLIYFQGNSAPDKSGLPSDRFSAERTGGSVSTLTIQRTQQEDSAVYLCASSLFGGTGLAEQYFGPGTRLTVT.